This T cell receptor beta chain comes out of a study of T cell responses to AZD1222 COVID-19 vaccine. Across the study: Combined were second doses at about 4 or about 12 weeks. Notes on the study in general: Baseline testing showed seropositivity in only 6 or 7 AZD1222 recipients. Reports say nearly half of spike-specific TCRs go after unmutated variant regions. Researchers took repertoire samples only after the peak T cell response had come.

Measured with immunoSEQ multiplex PCR; TCRdb has only the in-frame clones, and not every one. The data contain 120,000 to 150,000 clones, 90% to 95% of them singletons. Points on this clone: Its antigen is currently unknown.

CDR1 and CDR2 (germline): SQVTM, ANQGSEA. Trimming stripped 5 bases from V and 6 bases from J, with 22 bases between. The CDR3 runs 15 residues. This receptor was obtained from an adult in good health. This specimen was peripheral blood, taken on day 0 of AZD1222 vaccination. The gene calls are TRBV29-1 and TRBJ1-1; a weak D match, TRBD1 (5 bases). CDR3 DNA sequence: TGCAGCGTTACTAGGGGATCCCGGCCATTCTCTGAAGCTTTCTTT. Translated: CSVTRGSRPFSEAFF.